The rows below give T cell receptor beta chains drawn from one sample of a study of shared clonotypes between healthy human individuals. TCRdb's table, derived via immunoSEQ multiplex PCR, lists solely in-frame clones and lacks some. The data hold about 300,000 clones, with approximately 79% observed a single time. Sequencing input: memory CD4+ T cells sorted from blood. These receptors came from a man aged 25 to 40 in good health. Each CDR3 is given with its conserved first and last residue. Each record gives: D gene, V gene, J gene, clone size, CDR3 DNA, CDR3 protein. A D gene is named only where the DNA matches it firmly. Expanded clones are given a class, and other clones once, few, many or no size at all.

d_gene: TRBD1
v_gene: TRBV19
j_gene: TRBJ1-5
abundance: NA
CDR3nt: TGTGCCAGTAGGAACACAGGGGGCAACAATCAGCCCCAGCATTTT
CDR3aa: CASRNTGGNNQPQHF

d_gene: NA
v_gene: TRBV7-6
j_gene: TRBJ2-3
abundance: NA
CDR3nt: TGTGCCAGCAGCTTAGCACGGGCATCTAGCACAGATACGCAGTATTTT
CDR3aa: CASSLARASSTDTQYF

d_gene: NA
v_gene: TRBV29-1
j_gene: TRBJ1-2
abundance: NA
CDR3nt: TGCAGCGTTGAAGGTGGTTCGCTGGGCTATGGCTACACCTTC
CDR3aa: CSVEGGSLGYGYTF

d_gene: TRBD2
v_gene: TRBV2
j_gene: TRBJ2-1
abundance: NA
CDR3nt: TGTGCCAGCAGTCCGGGACTAGCGGCTAATGAGCAGTTCTTC
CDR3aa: CASSPGLAANEQFF

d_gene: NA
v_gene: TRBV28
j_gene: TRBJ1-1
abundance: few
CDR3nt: TGTGCCAGCAGCGTCGGGAAGAGCAGGGCTTTCTTT
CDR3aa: CASSVGKSRAFF

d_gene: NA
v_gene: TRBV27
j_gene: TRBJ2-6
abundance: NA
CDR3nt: TGTGCCAGCTCAGGGGCTCACTCTGGGGCCAACGTCCTGACTTTC
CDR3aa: CASSGAHSGANVLTF

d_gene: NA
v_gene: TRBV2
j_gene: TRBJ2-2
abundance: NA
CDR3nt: TGTGCCAGCAGTGAGGAGTTCGGGGAGCTGTTTTTT
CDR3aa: CASSEEFGELFF

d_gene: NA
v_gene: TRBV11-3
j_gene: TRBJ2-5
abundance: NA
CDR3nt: TGTGCCAGCAGCTTACGAGGAAGAGAGACCCAGTACTTC
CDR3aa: CASSLRGRETQYF

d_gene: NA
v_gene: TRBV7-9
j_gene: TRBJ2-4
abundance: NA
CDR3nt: TGTGCCAGCTGTAGGTTAGCCAAAAACATTCAGTACTTC
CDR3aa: CASCRLAKNIQYF

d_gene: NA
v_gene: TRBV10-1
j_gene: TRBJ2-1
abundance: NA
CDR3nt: TGCGCCAGCAGTGGACGACTTTACAATGAGCAGTTCTTC
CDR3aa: CASSGRLYNEQFF

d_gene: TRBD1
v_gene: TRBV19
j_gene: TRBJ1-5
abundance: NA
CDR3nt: TGTGCCACTAATCAGGGGGCCGGTCAGCCCCAGCATTTT
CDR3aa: CATNQGAGQPQHF

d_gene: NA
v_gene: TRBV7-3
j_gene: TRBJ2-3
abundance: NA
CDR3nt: TGTGCCAGCAGCTTAAAGGGGTTACAATCCAGGCAGTATTTT
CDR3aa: CASSLKGLQSRQYF

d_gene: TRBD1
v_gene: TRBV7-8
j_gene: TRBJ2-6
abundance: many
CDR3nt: TGTGCCAGCAGCAGGAAGGACAGGGCATTTTCTGGGGCCAACGTCCTGACTTTC
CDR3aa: CASSRKDRAFSGANVLTF

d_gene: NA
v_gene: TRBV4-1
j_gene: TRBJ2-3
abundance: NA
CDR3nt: TGCGCCAGCAGGCCAGATTCGGGTGGGACAGATACGCAGTATTTT
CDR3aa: CASRPDSGGTDTQYF

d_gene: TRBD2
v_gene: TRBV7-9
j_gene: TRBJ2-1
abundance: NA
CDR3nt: TGTGCCAGTAAGCGGGACGCCTCCTACAATGAGCAGTTCTTC
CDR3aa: CASKRDASYNEQFF